This T cell receptor beta chain was sequenced in a study of beta chain features in type 1 diabetes. Study observations and caveats: Individuals with type 1 diabetes displayed fewer insertions and more deletions at VDJ junctions. TCRB CDR3s from Type 1 diabetes patients were moderately but significantly shorter in all four CD4+ subsets. For patients, the naive, central memory and Treg TCRB repertoires appeared more alike than for healthy donors.

Reverse transcription of all isolated RNA meant that expressed TCRB transcripts were sequenced. TCRdb keeps only in-frame clones here, not all; method: immunoSEQ multiplex PCR. This sample yields a few hundred thousand clones, of which 15% are seen a single time; 0.015% to 0.019% belongs to the top ten. The germline CDR1 and CDR2 sequences are ENHRY and SYGVKD. The V segment lost 7 bases and the J segment 5 bases; nucleotides outside the gene matches: 11. CDR3 length: 14 residues. Note on this clone: Its antigen remains unknown.

The chain uses TRBV10-3 and TRBJ2-7; 7 bases align to TRBD1. Sequencing was done on a sample of naive CD4+ T cells from blood. This clonotype originated in a young man with type 1 diabetes. The CDR3 spells CAIKDDRDGDEQYF. CDR3 sequence (DNA): TGTGCCATCAAAGACGACAGGGATGGCGACGAGCAGTACTTC.